This entry is about one T cell receptor (beta chain). The target antigen is unknown. The sorter processed each CD8+ T cell subset in triplicate at some 330,000 cells apiece. The record originates from a study of CXCR3-negative and CXCR3-positive naive CD8 T cells. Germline loops: CDR1 MNHEY, CDR2 SVGEGT. The CDR3 is made up of 12 amino acids. Whole-study findings and limits: Naive subsets expressed similar surface CD5; TRB CDR3 features served to infer TCR strength. CXCR3-positive naive cells had more hydrophobic TRB CDR3s than CXCR3-negative naive cells. In both naive subsets diversity was comparably high, whereas memory CD8+ cells showed much lower diversity.

Researchers prepared the TRB cDNA libraries using 5' RACE with UMI labels. TCRdb reprocessed the 5' RACE reads; each CDR3 protein has one entry and no DNA is given. The repertoire table contains 110,000 or so distinct CDR3 sequences. The J gene is TRBJ2-1, the V gene TRBV6-2 or TRBV6-3; TCRdb lists TRBD1, though no DNA is available to test this call. The sample taken for sequencing was naive CXCR3+ CD8+ T cells from blood. Specified subset: CD45RO-CCR7+CD27+CD95- naive CD8+ T cells expressing CXCR3 (TNR3+). The TCR originated in a human donor in good health. Some clones in this sample may be carry-over from other donors' samples. The CDR3 sequence is CASSLGHTEQFF.